The clone carrying this T cell receptor (beta chain) was observed a handful of times. The sample originates from a study of CD8 T cells in ankylosing spondylitis. TCRdb redid the calling of the 5' RACE reads with MiXCR, one entry per CDR3 protein. This sample yields around 250,000 distinct CDR3 sequences, of which around 10% are seen a single time; 6% to 7.5% belongs to the top ten. V shed 4 bases, J shed 3 bases, and the junction held 10 bases outside the gene matches. The CDR3 length is 16 residues. Germline V gene lookup returns CDR1 SGHRS and CDR2 YFSETQ. The specimen sequenced was blood, either unsorted or a sorted T cell fraction (not recorded which). The clonotype was recovered from a male donor with ankylosing spondylitis or in good health (not recorded which). This rearrangement joins TRBV5-1 to TRBJ2-7, with 10 bases fitting TRBD1. The CDR3 nucleotides are TGCGCCAGCAGCACCCAAGGACAGGGGGTCAGCTACGAGCAGTACTTC. Amino acid sequence: CASSTQGQGVSYEQYF.